The sequence of this T cell receptor beta chain was determined in a study of T cell therapy after organ transplantation. Study-wide context: T cells were expanded two to three weeks with 30 CMV class I/II epitopes. 4 to 8 weeks after therapy completion, short-term post-therapy blood was collected. Study-wide results and limits: Reconstitution after therapy seemingly combined transferred and product-undetected endogenous clonotypes. Lower pretherapy CD8 clonality went with larger post-therapy fold change.

Time point given: 4-8 weeks after completion of therapy. The trim removed 8 bases at V and 2 bases at J, leaving 4 bases unmatched. The CDR3 consists of 14 residues. Per the germline V gene, CDR1 is MNHEY and CDR2 is SVGAGI. Libraries were prepared by immunoSEQ multiplex PCR; TCRdb keeps only in-frame clonotypes and omits some of them. In the table there are about 6,000 clones, roughly 70% of which are singletons. By frequency in the sample, this clone is medium-sized. The target antigen is unknown. The rearrangement links TRBV6-5 to TRBJ2-1; TRBD1 matches at 9 bases. The input for sequencing was CD8+ T cells from blood, taken after autologous CMV-specific T cell therapy. This sequence was found in a human patient who had received a solid organ transplant and had CMV disease. Part of the T cells may come from the graft donor. The CDR3 protein is CASGGTGPYNEQFF. CDR3 DNA sequence: TGTGCCAGCGGGGGGACAGGGCCCTACAATGAGCAGTTCTTC.